This TCR beta chain was sequenced in a study of T-cell memory formation after mild COVID-19. Study-wide findings and caveats: Contracting clones from day 15 to 85 had balanced CD4/CD8; later expanders favoured CD4+.

In TCRdb, the 5' RACE reads were re-called with MiXCR into one record per CDR3 protein. The sample includes around 300,000 distinct CDR3 sequences, approximately 13% seen only once; the top ten take about 24%. This clonotype occurred a few times. What it recognizes is unknown. Sequenced input: PBMCs or a T cell subset sorted from them (not recorded which). This receptor was taken from a man in his late teens or twenties who had mild COVID-19 (a few samples of this study predate the infection). Cell type and time point are not known.

Written as DNA, the CDR3 is TGCGCCAGCAGCTCTGACAGCGGAAACACCATATATTTT. Translation gives CASSSDSGNTIYF. The chain uses TRBV5-1 and TRBJ1-3; TRBD1 might be the D (5 bases). Trimming cost V 3 bases and J 4 bases, with 8 bases left between them. The germline gives CDR1 SGHRS, CDR2 YFSETQ. CDR3 length: 13 residues.